What follows are 2 T cell receptor beta chains derived from one specimen sequenced in a study of T cell responses to AZD1222 COVID-19 vaccine. The repertoire was sequenced with immunoSEQ multiplex PCR; TCRdb's copy has only in-frame clones and lacks some. The sample holds 95,000 to 100,000 clones, around 90% seen once. Sample: peripheral blood, taken on day 0 of AZD1222 vaccination. Receptors originate from an adult in good health.

The chain recombines TRBV18 with TRBJ1-5; D is possibly TRBD1 (6 bases). Trimming cost V 3 bases and J 2 bases, with 11 bases left between them. The V gene's germline CDR1 is KGHSH and CDR2 LQKENI. The CDR3 is 15 amino acids. CDR3 in DNA: TGTGCCAGCTCACCCGGGGGCATGGGCAATCAGCCCCAGCATTTT. Protein product: CASSPGGMGNQPQHF.

This chain connects TRBV3-1 (or the pseudogene TRBV3-2) to TRBJ1-2; 8 bases agree with TRBD1. This CDR3 comprises 14 residues. The germline gives CDR1 LGHDT, CDR2 YNNKEL (reference sequence). With V trimmed by 6 bases and J by 2 bases, 5 bases remained unmatched. This CDR3 is CASSFRDRNYGYTF. The CDR3 nucleotides are TGTGCCAGCAGTTTCCGGGACAGGAACTATGGCTACACCTTC.